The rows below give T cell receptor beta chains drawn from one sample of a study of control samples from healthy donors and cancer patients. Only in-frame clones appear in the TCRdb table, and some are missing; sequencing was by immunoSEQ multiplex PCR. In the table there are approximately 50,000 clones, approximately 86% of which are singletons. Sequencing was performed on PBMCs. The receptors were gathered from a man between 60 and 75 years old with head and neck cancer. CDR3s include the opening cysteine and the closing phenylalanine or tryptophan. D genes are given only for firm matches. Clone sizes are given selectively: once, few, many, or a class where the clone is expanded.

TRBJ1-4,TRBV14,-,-,TGTGCCAGCAGCCAATTCCGAGAAAAACTGTTTTTT,CASSQFREKLFF
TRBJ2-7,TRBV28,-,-,TGTGCCAGCAGTGTCGGGACCTACGAGCAGTACTTC,CASSVGTYEQYF
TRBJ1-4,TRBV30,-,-,TGTGCCTGGAGTGGACCAGGGATTGAAAAACTGTTTTTT,CAWSGPGIEKLFF
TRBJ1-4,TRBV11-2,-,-,TGTGCCAGCAGCTTACGAGCGGGCAGAGGAACTAATGAAAAACTGTTTTTT,CASSLRAGRGTNEKLFF
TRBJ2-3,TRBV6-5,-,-,TGTGCCAGCAGTTACGAGGGAAGCACAGATACGCAGTATTTT,CASSYEGSTDTQYF
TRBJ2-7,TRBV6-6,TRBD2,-,TGTGCCAGCAGTTACGGGACTAGCGGGGGGAGGTACGAGCAGTACTTC,CASSYGTSGGRYEQYF
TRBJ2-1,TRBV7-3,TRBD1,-,TGTGCCAGCAGCCAAGGACAGGGCAATCATGAGCAGTTCTTC,CASSQGQGNHEQFF
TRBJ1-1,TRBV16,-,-,TGTGCCAGCAGCCAATCCAATGACGAGAACACTGAAGCTTTCTTT,CASSQSNDENTEAFF
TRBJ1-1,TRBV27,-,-,TGTGCCATACAGGGCCCGGGGTCTGAAGCTTTCTTT,CAIQGPGSEAFF
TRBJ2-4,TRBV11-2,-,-,TGTGCCAGCAGCTGGGTTGGGGGTCAAGGAAACATTCAGTACTTC,CASSWVGGQGNIQYF
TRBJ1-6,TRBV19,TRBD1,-,TGTGCCAGTAGTATGGTCGGGACAGGGGAATCACCCCTCCACTTT,CASSMVGTGESPLHF
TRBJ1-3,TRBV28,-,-,TGTGCCAGCAGTTTTATTAAGGCATCTTCTGGAAACACCATATATTTT,CASSFIKASSGNTIYF
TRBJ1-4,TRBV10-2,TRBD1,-,TGCGCCAGCAGTGAGACGACAGGGGAAAAACTGTTTTTT,CASSETTGEKLFF
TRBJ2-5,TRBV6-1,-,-,TGTGCCAGCAGTGAGCCAACAGGTGTTGGGGAGACCCAGTACTTC,CASSEPTGVGETQYF
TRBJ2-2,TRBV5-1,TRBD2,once,TGCGCCAGCAGCTTGTTGGCTAGCGGGAGACCGAACACCGGGGAGCTGTTTTTT,CASSLLASGRPNTGELFF
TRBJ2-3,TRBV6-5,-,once,TGTGCCAGCCGGGAGCAGGGGGCAGATACGCAGTATTTT,CASREQGADTQYF
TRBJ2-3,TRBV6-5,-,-,TGTGCCAGCAGTTTACCAGGAGACACAGATACGCAGTATTTT,CASSLPGDTDTQYF
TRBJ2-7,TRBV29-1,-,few,TGCAGCGCGGGAAATCTCGACGAGCAGTACTTC,CSAGNLDEQYF
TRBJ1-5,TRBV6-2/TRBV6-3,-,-,TGTGCCAGCAGTTACGGACGGAATAGCAATCAGCCCCAGCATTTT,CASSYGRNSNQPQHF
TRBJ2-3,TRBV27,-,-,TGTGCCAGCAGTTCAGTAACACTAAGCACAGATACGCAGTATTTT,CASSSVTLSTDTQYF
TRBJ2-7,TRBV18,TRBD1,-,TGTGCCAGCTCACCACCAACATACGGGACAGGGGGGAACGAGCAGTACTTC,CASSPPTYGTGGNEQYF
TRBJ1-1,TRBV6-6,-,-,TGTGCCAGCAACACCCCGGGGGTCAACACTGAAGCTTTCTTT,CASNTPGVNTEAFF
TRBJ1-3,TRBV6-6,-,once,TGTGCCAGCAGTTCACCCGAGATCGGAAACACCATATATTTT,CASSSPEIGNTIYF
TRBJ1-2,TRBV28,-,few,TGTGCCAGCAGTCCTGCAGGGCAGTCCTATGGCTACACCTTC,CASSPAGQSYGYTF
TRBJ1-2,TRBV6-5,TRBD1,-,TGTGCCAGCAGTTACTACCGGGACAGAATGGGACTTGGCTACACCTTC,CASSYYRDRMGLGYTF
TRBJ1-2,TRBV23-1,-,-,TGCGCCAGCAGCCGAGAATTTACAGGGCCTAACTATGGCTACACCTTC,CASSREFTGPNYGYTF
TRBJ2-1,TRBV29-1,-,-,TGCAGCGCCAGAAACCCCGTCCTGAATGAGCAGTTCTTC,CSARNPVLNEQFF
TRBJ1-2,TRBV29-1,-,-,TGCAGCGTTGAAGATCCTAGGTTGGGAGGTCGTGGCTACACCTTC,CSVEDPRLGGRGYTF
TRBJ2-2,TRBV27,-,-,TGTGCCAGCACCCCAAACGCGAACACCGGGGAGCTGTTTTTT,CASTPNANTGELFF
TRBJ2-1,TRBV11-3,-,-,TGTGCCAGCAGCTTAGGCCTCCCTAGCGCGAATGAGCAGTTCTTC,CASSLGLPSANEQFF
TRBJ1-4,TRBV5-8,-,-,TGTGCCAGCAGCCTGGGACTTTACGGTGAAAAACTGTTTTTT,CASSLGLYGEKLFF
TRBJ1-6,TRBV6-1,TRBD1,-,TGTGCCAGCAGTGGGCCGGGACAGGGAATTTACATCAATTCACCCCTCCACTTT,CASSGPGQGIYINSPLHF
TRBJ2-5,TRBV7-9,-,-,TGTGCCAGCAGCTTAGGCGGTCCAGCGGCAGAGACCCAGTACTTC,CASSLGGPAAETQYF
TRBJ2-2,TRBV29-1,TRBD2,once,TGCAGCGTTGAAAGCGGGGGGAACACCGGGGAGCTGTTTTTT,CSVESGGNTGELFF
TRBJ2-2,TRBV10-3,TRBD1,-,TGTGCCCACACGGCAGACAGGGCGGTGGGGGAGCTGTTTTTT,CAHTADRAVGELFF
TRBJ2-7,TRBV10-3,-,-,TGTGCCATCAGTGACACCTCCTACGAGCAGTACTTC,CAISDTSYEQYF
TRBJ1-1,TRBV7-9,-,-,TGTGCCAGCAGCGAGCCCCAGGGAAACACTGAAGCTTTCTTT,CASSEPQGNTEAFF
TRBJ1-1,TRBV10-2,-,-,TGCGCCAGCAGTCAGCAATGGGGGAACACTGAAGCTTTCTTT,CASSQQWGNTEAFF
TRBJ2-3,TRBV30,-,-,TGTGCCTGGAGTTTGGGCGGGACAGATACGCAGTATTTT,CAWSLGGTDTQYF
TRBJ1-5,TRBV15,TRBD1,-,TGTGCCACCAGTGCGGGGCAGGGGGCGAGCAATCAGCCCCAGCATTTT,CATSAGQGASNQPQHF
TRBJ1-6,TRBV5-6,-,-,TGTGCCAGCAGCTTCCAGCCCTATAATTCACCCCTCCACTTT,CASSFQPYNSPLHF
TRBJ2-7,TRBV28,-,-,TGTGCCAGCAGACAGGACAGCGACCTCTACGAGCAGTACTTC,CASRQDSDLYEQYF
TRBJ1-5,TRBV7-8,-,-,TGTGCCAGCAGCTTGGAGGGGTTTCAGCCCCAGCATTTT,CASSLEGFQPQHF
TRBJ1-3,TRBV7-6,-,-,TGTGCCAGCAGCTTAGCCGTTACGGCGCGGGGAAACACCATATATTTT,CASSLAVTARGNTIYF
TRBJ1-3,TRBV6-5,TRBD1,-,TGTGCCAGCCTATCGGACAGGGGCTCTGGAAACACCATATATTTT,CASLSDRGSGNTIYF
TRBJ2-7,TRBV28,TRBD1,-,TGTGCCAGCAGTCTTCCGGGACAGGGAATCCACGAGCAGTACTTC,CASSLPGQGIHEQYF
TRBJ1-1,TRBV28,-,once,TGTGCCAGCAGTCCCCCCGTGGGTACTGAAGCTTTCTTT,CASSPPVGTEAFF